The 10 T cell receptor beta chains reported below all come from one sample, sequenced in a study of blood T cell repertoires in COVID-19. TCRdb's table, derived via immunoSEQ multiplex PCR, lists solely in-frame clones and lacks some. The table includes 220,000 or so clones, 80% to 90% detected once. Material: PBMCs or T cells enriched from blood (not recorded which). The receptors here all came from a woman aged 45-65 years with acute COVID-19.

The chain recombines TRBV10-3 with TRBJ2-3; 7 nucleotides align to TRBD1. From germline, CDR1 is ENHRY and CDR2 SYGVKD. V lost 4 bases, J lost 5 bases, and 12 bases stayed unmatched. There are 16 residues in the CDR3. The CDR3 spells CAISAWTGGLQDTQYF. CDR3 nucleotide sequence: TGTGCCATCAGTGCCTGGACAGGCGGCTTGCAAGATACGCAGTATTTT.

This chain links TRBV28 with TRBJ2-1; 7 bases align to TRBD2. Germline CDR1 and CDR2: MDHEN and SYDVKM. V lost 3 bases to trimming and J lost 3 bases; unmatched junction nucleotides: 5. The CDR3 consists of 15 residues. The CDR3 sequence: CASSFGLGDYNEQFF. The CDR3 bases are TGTGCCAGCAGTTTCGGACTAGGTGACTACAATGAGCAGTTCTTC.

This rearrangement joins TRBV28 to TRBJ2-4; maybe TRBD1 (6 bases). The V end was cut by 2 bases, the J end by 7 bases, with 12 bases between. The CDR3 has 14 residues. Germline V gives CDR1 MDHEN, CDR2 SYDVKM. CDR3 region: CASSLGQGRNIQYF. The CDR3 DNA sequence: TGTGCCAGCAGTTTAGGGCAGGGGCGGAACATTCAGTACTTC.

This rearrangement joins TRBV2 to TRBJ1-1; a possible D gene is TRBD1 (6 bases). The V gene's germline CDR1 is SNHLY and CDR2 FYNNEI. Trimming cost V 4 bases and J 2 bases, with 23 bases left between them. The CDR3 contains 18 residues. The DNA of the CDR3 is TGTGCCAGCAGTGCCCTTACAGGGATCCCTCTCGCCAACACTGAAGCTTTCTTT. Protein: CASSALTGIPLANTEAFF. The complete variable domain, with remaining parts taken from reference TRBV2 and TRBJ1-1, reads EPEVTQTPSHQVTQMGQEVILRCVPISNHLYFYWYRQILGQKVEFLVSFYNNEISEKSEIFDDQFSVERPDGSNFTLKIRSTKLEDSAMYFCASSALTGIPLANTEAFFGQGTRLTVV.

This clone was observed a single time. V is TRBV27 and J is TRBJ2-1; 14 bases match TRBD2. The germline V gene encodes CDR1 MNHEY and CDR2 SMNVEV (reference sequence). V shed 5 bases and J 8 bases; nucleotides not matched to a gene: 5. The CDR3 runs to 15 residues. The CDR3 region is CASSIGTSGSDEQFF. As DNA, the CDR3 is TGTGCCAGCAGTATCGGGACTAGCGGGAGCGATGAGCAGTTCTTC.

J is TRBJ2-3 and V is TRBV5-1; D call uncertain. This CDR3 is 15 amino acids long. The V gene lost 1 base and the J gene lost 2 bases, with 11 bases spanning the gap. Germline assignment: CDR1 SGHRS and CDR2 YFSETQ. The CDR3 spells CASSLSEPSTDTQYF. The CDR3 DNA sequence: TGCGCCAGCAGCTTGTCAGAACCATCCACAGATACGCAGTATTTT.

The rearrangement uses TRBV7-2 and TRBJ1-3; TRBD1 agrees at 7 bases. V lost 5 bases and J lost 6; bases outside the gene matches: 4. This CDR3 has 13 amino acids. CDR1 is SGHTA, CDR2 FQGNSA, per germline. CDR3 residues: CASSPGQENTIYF. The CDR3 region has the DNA TGTGCCAGCAGCCCCGGACAGGAAAACACCATATATTTT.

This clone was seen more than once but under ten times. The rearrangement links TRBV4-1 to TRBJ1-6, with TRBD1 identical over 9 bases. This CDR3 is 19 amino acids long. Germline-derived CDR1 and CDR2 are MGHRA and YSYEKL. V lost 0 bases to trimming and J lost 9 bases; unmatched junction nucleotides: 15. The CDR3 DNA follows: TGCGCCAGCAGCCAAGACTCAACAGGGGGCGCGATAGTCGTTTCACCCCTCCACTTT. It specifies CASSQDSTGGAIVVSPLHF.

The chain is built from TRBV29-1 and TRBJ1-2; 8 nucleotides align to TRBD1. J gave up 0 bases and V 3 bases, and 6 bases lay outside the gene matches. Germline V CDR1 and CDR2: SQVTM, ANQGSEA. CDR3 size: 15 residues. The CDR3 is CSVDGQGGTNYGYTF. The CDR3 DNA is TGCAGCGTTGACGGACAGGGAGGAACTAACTATGGCTACACCTTC.

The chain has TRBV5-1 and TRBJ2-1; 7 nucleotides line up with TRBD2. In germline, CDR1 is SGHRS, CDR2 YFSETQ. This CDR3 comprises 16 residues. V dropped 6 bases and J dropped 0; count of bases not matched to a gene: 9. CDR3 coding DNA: TGCGCCAGCACCTCCTCAGCGGGGTACTCCTACAATGAGCAGTTCTTC. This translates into CASTSSAGYSYNEQFF.